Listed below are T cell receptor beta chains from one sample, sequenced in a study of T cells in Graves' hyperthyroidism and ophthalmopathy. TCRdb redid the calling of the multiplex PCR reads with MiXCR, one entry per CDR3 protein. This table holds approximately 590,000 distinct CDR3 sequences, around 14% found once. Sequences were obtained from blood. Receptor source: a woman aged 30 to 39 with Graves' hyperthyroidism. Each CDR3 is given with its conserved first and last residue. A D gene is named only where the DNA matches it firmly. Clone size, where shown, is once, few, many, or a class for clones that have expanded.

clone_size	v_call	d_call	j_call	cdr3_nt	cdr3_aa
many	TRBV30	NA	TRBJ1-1	TGTGCCTGGAGTGTTGGTTTCACTGAAGCTTTCTTT	CAWSVGFTEAFF
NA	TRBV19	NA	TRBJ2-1	TGTGCCAGTACCCCAGACTCGGGCGCTAATTACAATGAGCAGTTCTTC	CASTPDSGANYNEQFF
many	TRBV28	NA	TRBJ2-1	TGTGCCAGCAGTTTGAGGGGTCCTAATGAGCAGTTCTTC	CASSLRGPNEQFF
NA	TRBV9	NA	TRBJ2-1	TGTGCCAGCAGCCCCTCCGCAAGCTCCTACAATGAGCAGTTCTTC	CASSPSASSYNEQFF
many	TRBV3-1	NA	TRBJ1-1	TGTGCCAGCAGCCAAGACTCTTGGAGGAACACTGAAGCTTTCTTT	CASSQDSWRNTEAFF
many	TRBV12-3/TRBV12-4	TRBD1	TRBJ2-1	TGTGCCAGCACCCCGGGACAGGACAACAATGAGCAGTTCTTC	CASTPGQDNNEQFF
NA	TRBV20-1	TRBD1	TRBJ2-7	TGCAGTGCTACTTCCGGGACAGGGGGCTCCTACGAGCAGTACTTC	CSATSGTGGSYEQYF
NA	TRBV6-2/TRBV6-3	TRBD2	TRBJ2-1	TGTGCCATCAGTGGGACTAGCGGGGAGCAGTTCTTC	CAISGTSGEQFF
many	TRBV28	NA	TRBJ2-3	TGTGCCAGCAGTCGCCTCCCTGGCATCGGCACAGATACGCAGTATTTT	CASSRLPGIGTDTQYF
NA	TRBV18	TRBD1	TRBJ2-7	TGTGCCAGCTCACCAACCGAGTACAGGGGGCGAGGCGAGCAGTACTTC	CASSPTEYRGRGEQYF
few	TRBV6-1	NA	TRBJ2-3	TGTGCCAGCAACCCGACGGGGATAGATACGCAGTATTTT	CASNPTGIDTQYF
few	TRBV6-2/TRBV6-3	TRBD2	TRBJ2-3	TGTGCCAGCAGGTCTAGCGGGAGAGGGGCAGATACGCAGTATTTT	CASRSSGRGADTQYF
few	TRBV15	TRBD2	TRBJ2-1	TGTGCCACCAGCAGATTCTTAGCGGGAGCTTCCGATGAGCAGTTCTTC	CATSRFLAGASDEQFF
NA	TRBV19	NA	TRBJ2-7	TGTGCCAGTAGTATGGGAGCGGTAGGTTCGGACGAGCAGTACTTC	CASSMGAVGSDEQYF
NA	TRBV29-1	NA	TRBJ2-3	TGCAGCGTTGAAGTAGCTGGAGTAGGAGATACGCAGTATTTT	CSVEVAGVGDTQYF
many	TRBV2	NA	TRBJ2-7	TGTGCCAGCAGTGAAGGCAGGGGCAGGAGGGAGCAGTACTTC	CASSEGRGRREQYF
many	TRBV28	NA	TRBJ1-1	TGTGCCAGCAGTTTTGCTTTTCCAAGAATGCCTGAAGCTTTCTTT	CASSFAFPRMPEAFF
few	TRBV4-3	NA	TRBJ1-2	TGCGCCAGCAGCCTAACCGGGGCAGGGAACTATGGCTACACCTTC	CASSLTGAGNYGYTF
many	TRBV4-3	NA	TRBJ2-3	TGCGCCAGCAGGAACGGGGGAGGTGACACAGATACGCAGTATTTT	CASRNGGGDTDTQYF
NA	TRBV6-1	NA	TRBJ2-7	TGTGCCAGCAGTCAGGGGGGGACCGTCTACGAGCAGTACTTC	CASSQGGTVYEQYF
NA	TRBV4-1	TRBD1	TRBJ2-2	TGCGCCAGCCAGACAGGGGCGAACACCGGGGAGCTGTTTTTT	CASQTGANTGELFF
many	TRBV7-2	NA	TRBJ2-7	TGTGCCAGCAGCTTCAGTTTCGAGTCCTACGAGCAGTACTTC	CASSFSFESYEQYF
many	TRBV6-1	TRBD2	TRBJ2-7	TGTGCCAGCAGAGTAGCGGGAGGGTCAGGTGAGCAGTACTTC	CASRVAGGSGEQYF
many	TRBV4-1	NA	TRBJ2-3	TGCGCCAGCAGCCAAGAGGCTCGCAGGGGAGGCGCAGATACGCAGTATTTT	CASSQEARRGGADTQYF
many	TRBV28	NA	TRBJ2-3	TGTGCCAGCAGTTTTGGGGTAGCGGAGAGCACAGATACGCAGTATTTT	CASSFGVAESTDTQYF
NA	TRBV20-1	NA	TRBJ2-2	TGCAGTGCTAGAGATCAGGGGACGGCGAACACCGGGGAGCTGTTTTTT	CSARDQGTANTGELFF
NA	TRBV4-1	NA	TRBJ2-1	TGCGCCAGCAGCCAGCCCCGAAGGCCCTACAATGAGCAGTTCTTC	CASSQPRRPYNEQFF
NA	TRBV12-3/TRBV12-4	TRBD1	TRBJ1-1	TGTGCCAGCAGTTTTCTGGGACAGCCCGGGGCAGCTTTCTTT	CASSFLGQPGAAFF
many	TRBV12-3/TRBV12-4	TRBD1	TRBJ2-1	TGTGCCAGCAGCTTAGGTTTCGGGACAGCCGATGAGCAGTTCTTC	CASSLGFGTADEQFF
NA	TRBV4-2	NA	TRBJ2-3	TGTGCCAGCAGCCAAGAAATAGGGCCGGCGGATACGCAGTATTTT	CASSQEIGPADTQYF
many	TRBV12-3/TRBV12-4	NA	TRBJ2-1	TGTGCCAGCAAAGTGGGATTAAGACTCGACAATGAGCAGTTCTTC	CASKVGLRLDNEQFF
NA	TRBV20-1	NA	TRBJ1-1	TGCAGTGCTCCACTAAAAGGGATCTCCGGGAACACTGAAGCTTTCTTT	CSAPLKGISGNTEAFF
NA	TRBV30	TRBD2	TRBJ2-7	TGTGCCTGGAGTCCCTCTTGGTCCGGGACTAGCGGATACGAGCAGTACTTC	CAWSPSWSGTSGYEQYF
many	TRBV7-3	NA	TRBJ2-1	TGTGCCAGCAGCTACGGGCAAGGAGGGCACAATGAGCAGTTCTTC	CASSYGQGGHNEQFF
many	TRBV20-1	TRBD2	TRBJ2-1	TGCAGTGCACCCCCGGGACTAGGGCTCCATGAGCAGTTCTTC	CSAPPGLGLHEQFF
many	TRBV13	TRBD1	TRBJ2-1	TGTGCCAGCAGCGACAAGACAGGGCGCAATGAGCAGTTCTTC	CASSDKTGRNEQFF
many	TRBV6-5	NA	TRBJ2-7	TGTGCCAGCAGTTACCGCAGTGCTTGGAGGTATGACGAGCAGTACTTC	CASSYRSAWRYDEQYF
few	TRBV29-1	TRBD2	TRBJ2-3	TGCAGCGTTGATTCCCTAGCGGGAGGGGTAGATACGCAGTATTTT	CSVDSLAGGVDTQYF
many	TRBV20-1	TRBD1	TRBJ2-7	TGCAGTGCTCGTGACAGGGGAAATTACGAGCAGTACTTC	CSARDRGNYEQYF
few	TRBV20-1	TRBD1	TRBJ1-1	TGCAGTGCCAGGGGACAGCCAGACACTGAAGCTTTCTTT	CSARGQPDTEAFF
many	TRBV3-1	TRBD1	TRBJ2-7	TGTGCCAGCAGCCTCTCAACAGGGGGCTACGAGCAGTACTTC	CASSLSTGGYEQYF
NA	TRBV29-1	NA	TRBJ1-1	TGCAGCGTGGGAGGGGCCGAAATCGGAGCTTTCTTT	CSVGGAEIGAFF
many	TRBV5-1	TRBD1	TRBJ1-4	TGCGCCAGCAGCTTGGCCCCTTCAGGGGGAAGTGAAAAACTGTTTTTT	CASSLAPSGGSEKLFF
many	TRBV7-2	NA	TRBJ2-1	TGTGCCAGCAGCTTAGTTATGGATGAGCAGTTCTTC	CASSLVMDEQFF
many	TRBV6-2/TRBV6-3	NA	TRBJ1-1	TGTGCCAGCAGTTTGCAGGGAAAAGGGAACACTGAAGCTTTCTTT	CASSLQGKGNTEAFF
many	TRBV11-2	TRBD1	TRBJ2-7	TGTGCCAGCAGCCACTACCGGGACAGGGTCTACGAGCAGTACTTC	CASSHYRDRVYEQYF
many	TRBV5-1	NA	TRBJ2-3	TGCGCCAGCAGCTTCGGAGCCAGAGGGGGCACAGATACGCAGTATTTT	CASSFGARGGTDTQYF
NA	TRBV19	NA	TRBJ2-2	TGTGCCAGTAACAGGGATCCCGGGGAGCTGTTTTTT	CASNRDPGELFF